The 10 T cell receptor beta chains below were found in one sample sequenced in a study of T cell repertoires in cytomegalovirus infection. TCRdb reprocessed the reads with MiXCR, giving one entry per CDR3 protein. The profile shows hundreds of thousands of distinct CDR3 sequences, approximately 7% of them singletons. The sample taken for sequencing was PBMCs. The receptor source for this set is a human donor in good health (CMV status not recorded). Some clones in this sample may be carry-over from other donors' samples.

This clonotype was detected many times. CDR3 residues: CSADGLRHLNTDTQYF. The CDR3 DNA reads as TGCAGTGCCGATGGCCTTAGACACTTAAACACAGATACGCAGTATTTT. The genes are TRBV20-1 and TRBJ2-3, with D unresolved. Germline V gives CDR1 DFQATT, CDR2 SNEGSKA (reference sequence). Trimming stripped 6 bases from V and 2 bases from J, with 21 bases between. The CDR3 contains 16 residues.

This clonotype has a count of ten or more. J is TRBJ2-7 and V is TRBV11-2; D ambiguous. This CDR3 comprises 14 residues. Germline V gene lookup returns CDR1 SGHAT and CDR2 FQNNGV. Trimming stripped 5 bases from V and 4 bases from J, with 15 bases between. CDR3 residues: CASSVLLSGYEQYF. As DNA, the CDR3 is TGTGCCAGCAGCGTCCTCTTGTCCGGATACGAGCAGTACTTC.

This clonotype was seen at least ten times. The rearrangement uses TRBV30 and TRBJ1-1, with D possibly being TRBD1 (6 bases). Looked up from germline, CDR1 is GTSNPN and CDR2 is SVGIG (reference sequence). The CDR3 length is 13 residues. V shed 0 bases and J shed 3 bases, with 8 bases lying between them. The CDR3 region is CAWSVSGDTEAFF. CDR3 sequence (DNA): TGTGCCTGGAGTGTATCAGGGGACACTGAAGCTTTCTTT.

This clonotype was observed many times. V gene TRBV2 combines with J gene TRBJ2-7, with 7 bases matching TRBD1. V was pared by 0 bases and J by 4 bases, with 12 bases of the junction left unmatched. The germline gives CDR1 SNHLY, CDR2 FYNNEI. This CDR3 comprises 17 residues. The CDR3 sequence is CASSEAGAGGYAYEQYF. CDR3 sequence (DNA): TGTGCCAGCAGTGAAGCAGGGGCAGGGGGATATGCATACGAGCAGTACTTC.

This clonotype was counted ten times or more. DNA for the CDR3: TGTGCCAGCAGCTTAGCAATCTCTACAGGGCCAGATACGCAGTATTTT. Protein product: CASSLAISTGPDTQYF. The V call is TRBV11-1, the J call TRBJ2-3, with D perhaps matching TRBD1 (6 bases). Germline CDR1 reads SGHAT; CDR2 reads FQDESV (reference sequence). The CDR3 extends over 16 amino acids. V lost 0 bases and J 4 bases, leaving 14 bases between the germline ends.

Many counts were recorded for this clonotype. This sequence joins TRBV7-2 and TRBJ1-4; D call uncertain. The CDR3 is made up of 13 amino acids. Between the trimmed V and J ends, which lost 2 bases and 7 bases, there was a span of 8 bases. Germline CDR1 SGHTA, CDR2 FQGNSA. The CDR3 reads CASSLQTAEKLFF. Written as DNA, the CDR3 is TGTGCCAGCAGCTTACAAACAGCTGAAAAACTGTTTTTT.

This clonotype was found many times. CDR3: CASSLVPQGNTGELFF. The CDR3 nucleotides read TGTGCCAGCAGCTTAGTTCCCCAGGGGAACACCGGGGAGCTGTTTTTT. The chain combines TRBV7-3 with TRBJ2-2; tentatively, D is TRBD1 (5 bases). Trimming pared 2 bases from V and 1 base from J, leaving 11 bases between. There are 16 residues in the CDR3. The germline V gene has CDR1 SGHTA and CDR2 FQGTGA.

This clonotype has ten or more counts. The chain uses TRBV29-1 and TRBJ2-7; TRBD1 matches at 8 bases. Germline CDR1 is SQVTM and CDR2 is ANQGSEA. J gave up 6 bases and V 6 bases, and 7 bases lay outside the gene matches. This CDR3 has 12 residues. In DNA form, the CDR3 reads TGCAGCGTCGAACAGGGGGTGCGCGAGCAGTACTTC. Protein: CSVEQGVREQYF.

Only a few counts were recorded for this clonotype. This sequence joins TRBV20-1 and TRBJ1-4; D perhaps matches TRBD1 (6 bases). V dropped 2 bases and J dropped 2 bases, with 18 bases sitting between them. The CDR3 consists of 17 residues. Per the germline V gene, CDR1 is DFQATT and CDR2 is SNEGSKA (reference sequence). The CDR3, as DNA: TGCAGTGCTAGATCCATTACAGGGAGCGACACTAATGAAAAACTGTTTTTT. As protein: CSARSITGSDTNEKLFF.

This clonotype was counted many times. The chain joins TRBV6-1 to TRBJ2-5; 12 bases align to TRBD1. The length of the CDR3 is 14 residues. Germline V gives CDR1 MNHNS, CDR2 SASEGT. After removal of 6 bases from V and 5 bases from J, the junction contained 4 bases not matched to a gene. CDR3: CASRSGTGGETQYF. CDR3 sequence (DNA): TGTGCCAGCAGATCCGGGACAGGGGGCGAGACCCAGTACTTC.